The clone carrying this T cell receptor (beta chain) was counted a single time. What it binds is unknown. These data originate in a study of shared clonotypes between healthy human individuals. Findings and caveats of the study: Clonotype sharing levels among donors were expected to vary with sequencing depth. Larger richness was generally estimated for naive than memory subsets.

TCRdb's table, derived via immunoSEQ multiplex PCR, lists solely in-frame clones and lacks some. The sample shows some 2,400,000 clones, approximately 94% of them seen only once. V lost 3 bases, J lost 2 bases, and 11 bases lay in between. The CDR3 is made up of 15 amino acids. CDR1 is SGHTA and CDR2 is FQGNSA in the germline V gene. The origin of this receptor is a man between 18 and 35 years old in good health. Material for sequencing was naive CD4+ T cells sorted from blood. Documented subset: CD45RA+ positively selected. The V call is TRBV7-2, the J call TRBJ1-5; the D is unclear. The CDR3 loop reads CASSFWGWGNQPQHF. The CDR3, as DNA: TGTGCCAGCAGCTTTTGGGGTTGGGGCAATCAGCCCCAGCATTTT.